Listed below are T cell receptor beta chains from one sample, sequenced in a study of early T cells in non-severe SARS-CoV-2 infection. TCRdb independently ran MiXCR on the 5' RACE reads; one entry per CDR3 protein. The sample shows roughly 80,000 distinct CDR3 sequences, over 12% of them seen only once. The source material was whole blood. Receptor source: an adult who was a healthcare worker with PCR-confirmed SARS-CoV-2 infection or an uninfected control (not recorded which). Each CDR3 is given with its conserved first and last residue. Each record gives: V gene, clone size, D gene, J gene, CDR3 protein, CDR3 DNA. D genes are given only for firm matches. Clone size is stated in some rows and not others, as once, few, many or a class when expanded.

>TRBV3-1|NA|NA|TRBJ2-5
CASSLETEKQETQYF
TGTGCCAGCAGCCTCGAGACGGAAAAACAAGAGACCCAGTACTTC
>TRBV18|NA|NA|TRBJ2-3
CVSSPPSTDTQYF
TGTGTCAGCTCACCACCGAGCACAGATACGCAGTATTTT
>TRBV9|few|NA|TRBJ1-2
CASSVATSGPLGGYTF
TGTGCCAGCAGCGTAGCTACGTCCGGCCCACTGGGAGGCTACACCTTC
>TRBV2|few|NA|TRBJ2-3
CASSGSITDTQYF
TGTGCCAGCAGTGGAAGTATCACAGATACGCAGTATTTT
>TRBV29-1|NA|TRBD1|TRBJ1-1
CSVDSDRGSNTEAFF
TGCAGCGTAGATAGCGACAGGGGAAGCAACACTGAAGCTTTCTTT
>TRBV5-4|NA|TRBD2|TRBJ2-5
CASSLWGGAETQYF
TGTGCCAGCAGCTTGTGGGGGGGTGCAGAGACCCAGTACTTC
>TRBV7-2|few|NA|TRBJ2-5
CASSHPGDGETQYF
TGTGCCTCATCTCACCCCGGGGACGGGGAGACCCAGTACTTC
>TRBV4-2|few|NA|TRBJ1-1
CASSQEPFQTEAFF
TGTGCCAGCAGCCAAGAACCCTTCCAAACTGAAGCTTTCTTT
>TRBV18|many|NA|TRBJ2-3
CASSPPREDTQYF
TGTGCCAGCTCACCACCGAGGGAAGATACGCAGTATTTT
>TRBV28|many|NA|TRBJ2-7
CASSFHLGSLTYEQYF
TGTGCCAGCAGTTTTCACCTCGGGAGCTTAACCTACGAGCAGTACTTC
>TRBV11-2|many|TRBD2|TRBJ2-3
CASSPNSGRVDTQYF
TGTGCCAGCAGCCCCAATAGCGGGAGGGTAGATACGCAGTATTTT
>TRBV6-4|many|NA|TRBJ2-3
CASSVTSPPTDTQYF
TGTGCCAGCAGTGTCACTAGCCCTCCGACAGATACGCAGTATTTT
>TRBV9|few|NA|TRBJ2-7
CASSVDELRGDYEQYF
TGTGCCAGCAGCGTAGATGAGTTAAGAGGGGACTACGAGCAGTACTTC
>TRBV7-9|few|TRBD2|TRBJ2-1
CASSLTSGKNDEQFF
TGTGCCAGCAGCCTTACTAGCGGGAAGAATGATGAGCAGTTCTTC